This TCR beta chain was recovered during a study of shared clonotypes between healthy human individuals. Study results and limitations: Genetic and exposure-history diversity was limited by the small donor number.

Generated by immunoSEQ multiplex PCR, the TCRdb table keeps only in-frame clones and is missing some. The profile shows 470,000 or so clones, more than 75% of them singletons. With regard to this clone: Its antigen is undetermined.

This CDR3 contains 15 residues. The germline gives CDR1 SGHAT, CDR2 FQNNGV. The chain couples TRBV11-2 to TRBJ2-5; TRBD2 matches at 7 bases. Gene TRBJ2-7 matches the end of the DNA better, so the J call may be wrong. The clonotype was recovered from a woman in her forties in good health. Some clones in this sample may be carry-over from other donors' samples. The sample consisted of PBMCs. CDR3 sequence (DNA): TGTGCCAGCAGCTCAGCAAGGACTAGTCCCTACGAGCAGTACTTC. This codes for CASSSARTSPYEQYF.